The present T cell receptor (beta chain) was sequenced within a study of blood T cell repertoires in COVID-19. Looking at the study overall: Samples taken during acute and convalescent COVID-19 were collected in the United States, Italy and Spain. Sources were T cells, B-cell-depleted T cells, or PBMCs; the material itself was cDNA or gDNA.

Germline loops: CDR1 SGHRS, CDR2 YFSETQ. V lost 1 base and J lost 5, with 13 bases in between. The CDR3 length is 15 residues. This clone was recorded once. Original processing notes: Reference gene primers were amplified, and this amplification served to estimate nucleated cell counts. Data came from immunoSEQ multiplex PCR; TCRdb stores just in-frame clones and leaves some out. Clone size and V and J calls were adopted from that table, with D and trimming inferred from the DNA. The sample lists about half a million clones; 80% to 90% were seen once. This sequence joins TRBV5-1 and TRBJ1-5; possibly TRBD1 for D (5 bases). Sequencing used peripheral blood. This TCR was sampled from a human donor in a cohort sampled during active COVID-19. The CDR3 protein is CASSLLGATDQPQHF. The CDR3 DNA sequence: TGCGCCAGCAGCTTGCTAGGGGCGACGGATCAGCCCCAGCATTTT. The variable domain in full, with the rest retrieved from reference TRBV5-1 and TRBJ1-5, is KAGVTQTPRYLIKTRGQQVTLSCSPISGHRSVSWYQQTPGQGLQFLFEYFSETQRNKGNFPGRFSGRQFSNSRSEMNVSTLELGDSALYLCASSLLGATDQPQHFGDGTRLSIL.